This T cell receptor beta chain is drawn from a study of blood T cell repertoires in COVID-19. Study as a whole: Italy, Spain and the United States were the sources of the convalescent and acute COVID-19 samples. From T cells, B-cell-depleted T cells, or PBMCs came the material, which was cDNA or gDNA.

Sequenced by immunoSEQ multiplex PCR; TCRdb stores in-frame clones only, minus some. The sample shows 350,000 to 400,000 clones, under 90% of them seen only once. Symptom resolution, clearance, or two negative PCRs marked donors in Cohort 3 as recovered. V lost 0 bases, J lost 1 base, and 7 bases lay in between. The CDR3 has 15 residues. The germline V gene encodes CDR1 LNHNV and CDR2 YYDKDF (reference sequence). The sequenced sample consisted of PBMCs or T cells enriched from blood (not recorded which). The rearrangement joins TRBV15 to TRBJ1-3; D not resolved. The TCR was taken from a woman between 25 and 40 years old who had recovered from COVID-19. The CDR3 nucleotides read TGTGCCACCAGCAGAGATCCAGGATCTGGAAACACCATATATTTT. This codes for CATSRDPGSGNTIYF.